This TCR beta chain was identified during a study of identical twins. With 5 bases clipped from V and 5 bases from J, the junction kept 8 bases outside the gene matches. The CDR3 is 15 amino acids. Germline-derived CDR1 and CDR2 are SEHNR and FQNEAQ (reference sequence). The cDNA had a unique molecular identifier and a template-switch universal primer site. TCRdb ran MiXCR on the 5' RACE reads and lists one entry per CDR3 protein. The sample carries 700,000 or so distinct CDR3 sequences, 8% to 9% recorded once. This clonotype was observed at least ten times. The sample also formed part of further work on yellow fever vaccine responses in identical twins. That study adds: Reportedly, twins' vaccine T cell responses looked partly convergent and partly personalized.

The sequence came from a woman aged 18 to 35 in good health. The chain is built from TRBV7-9 and TRBJ2-1; 8 nucleotides align to TRBD2. The sample consisted of PBMCs. CDR3 coding DNA: TGTGCCAGCAGCACGGGGGGGCTTCTCCACAATGAGCAGTTCTTC. Translation: CASSTGGLLHNEQFF.